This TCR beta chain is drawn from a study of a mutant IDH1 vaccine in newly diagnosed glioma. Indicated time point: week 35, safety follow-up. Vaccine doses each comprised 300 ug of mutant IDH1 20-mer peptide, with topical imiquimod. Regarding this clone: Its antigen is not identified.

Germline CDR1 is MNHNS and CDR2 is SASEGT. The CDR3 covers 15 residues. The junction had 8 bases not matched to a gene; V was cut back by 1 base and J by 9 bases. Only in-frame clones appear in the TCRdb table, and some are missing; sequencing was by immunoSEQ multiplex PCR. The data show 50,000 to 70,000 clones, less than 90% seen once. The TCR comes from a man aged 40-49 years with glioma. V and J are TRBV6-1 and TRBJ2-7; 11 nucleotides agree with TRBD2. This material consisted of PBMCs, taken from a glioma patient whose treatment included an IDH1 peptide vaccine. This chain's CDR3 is CASSEVTSGSSRQYF. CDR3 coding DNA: TGTGCCAGCAGTGAAGTAACTAGCGGGAGTAGTCGGCAGTACTTC.